These 32 T cell receptor beta chains share one sample of origin, sequenced in a study of vaccination and CD4 T cells after COVID-19 (dated by TCRdb to the early 2020s). The treatment or condition label here, explained by the study, means: roughly 10-day PBMC culture with coronavirus spike peptide pools or control peptides (ViraFEST assay). Receptor amplification or capture employed PCR. The sequencer was an Illumina iSeq 100. DNA from cultured CD4+ T cells was subjected to TCR sequencing with the Oncomine TCR Beta short-read assay at the Johns Hopkins FTIC core. TCRdb reanalyzed the raw reads on its own, using fastp at Q25 for trimming and MiXCR for clone calling, and kept in-frame beta chains. Each CDR3 protein gets just one entry, which takes the most common genes and DNA from the rows behind it. The sample yields about 12,000 distinct CDR3 sequences; approximately 60% were counted once. Together, the top ten hold approximately 11% of the sample.

No cognate antigen is known for these TCRs. Specimen: CD4+ T cells from blood, cultured in vitro. Receptors originate from a human donor who had recovered from COVID-19.

The genes are TRBV10-1 and TRBJ2-5; 10 bases agree with TRBD2. Trimming cost V 0 bases and J 5 bases; bases outside gene matches: 6. The CDR3 extends over 16 amino acids. Germline V gene data show CDR1 as WNHNN and CDR2 as SYGVQD (reference sequence). CDR3 amino acids: CASSESGAGGLETQYF. Written as DNA, the CDR3 is TGCGCCAGCAGTGAGTCAGGAGCGGGAGGGTTGGAGACCCAGTACTTC.

V is TRBV19 and J is TRBJ1-6; no clear D. The CDR3 loop spans 11 amino acids. V lost 5 bases and J lost 7, with 3 bases in between. The germline V gene has CDR1 LNHDA and CDR2 SQIVND (reference sequence). CDR3 bases: TGTGCCAGTAGTCAGAATTCACCCCTCCACTTT. Translation: CASSQNSPLHF.

V and J are TRBV18 and TRBJ1-5, with 12 bases lining up with TRBD1. This CDR3 contains 16 residues. V lost 1 base and J lost 6; bases outside the gene matches: 4. Per germline, CDR1 KGHSH and CDR2 LQKENI. The CDR3 nucleotides are TGTGCCAGCTCACCACTAGGGACAGGGGGCGGTCAGCCCCAGCATTTT. Its translation: CASSPLGTGGGQPQHF.

The chain joins TRBV20-1 to TRBJ2-3, with D hard to call. The CDR3 contains 14 residues. The germline CDR1 and CDR2 sequences are DFQATT and SNEGSKA (reference sequence). Trimming took off 0 bases at V and 1 base at J, with 8 bases between the two ends. The CDR3 region has the DNA TGCAGTGCTAGAGATTTGAGTCGCACAGATACGCAGTATTTT. The encoded protein is CSARDLSRTDTQYF.

This sequence joins TRBV28 and TRBJ1-4; D call uncertain. Germline loops: CDR1 MDHEN, CDR2 SYDVKM. The CDR3 runs to 13 residues. V was shortened by 3 bases and J by 8 bases, with 10 bases between the two germline ends. Written as DNA, the CDR3 is TGTGCCAGCAGTTTCTTGCCGCAGGAAAAACTGTTTTTT. This codes for CASSFLPQEKLFF.

This clonotype turned up a few times. The rearrangement links TRBV20-1 to TRBJ2-1; TRBD1 aligns across 7 bases. The CDR3 extends over 15 amino acids. Germline CDR1 reads DFQATT; CDR2 reads SNEGSKA (reference sequence). Losses at the gene ends were 8 bases for V and 0 bases for J; bases not matched to a gene: 10. The CDR3 here is CSYRGPQSSYNEQFF. DNA of the CDR3: TGCAGTTATAGGGGGCCCCAGAGCTCCTACAATGAGCAGTTCTTC.

This clonotype was counted between two and nine times. The V and J genes are TRBV7-2 and TRBJ1-2; no clear D. The CDR3 sequence is 14 residues long. The ends were cut back, 1 base at V and 1 base at J, with 7 bases in the middle. Germline CDR1 SGHTA, CDR2 FQGNSA. CDR3 nucleotides: TGTGCCAGCAGCTTAGAGGCGGTTAACTATGGCTACACCTTC. This sequence encodes CASSLEAVNYGYTF.

The V and J genes are TRBV28 and TRBJ2-5; D is possibly TRBD1 (6 bases). This CDR3 has 16 residues. The V gene lost 5 bases and the J gene lost 2 bases, with 18 bases spanning the gap. CDR1 and CDR2 (germline): MDHEN, SYDVKM. The CDR3 nucleotides read TGTGCCAGCAGTCTCGGGACACGCTATGCTCAAGAGACCCAGTACTTC. It translates to CASSLGTRYAQETQYF. The whole variable domain, filled in from reference TRBV28 and TRBJ2-5, reads DVKVTQSSRYLVKRTGEKVFLECVQDMDHENMFWYRQDPGLGLRLIYFSYDVKMKEKGDIPEGYSVSREKKERFSLILESASTNQTSMYLCASSLGTRYAQETQYFGPGTRLLVL.

This clonotype was counted only a few times. The genes are TRBV27 and TRBJ2-2, with TRBD2 matching 8 bases. CDR1 is MNHEY, CDR2 SMNVEV, per germline (reference sequence). The V gene end was trimmed by 1 base and the J gene end by 0 bases; junction bases not matched to a gene: 4. The CDR3 length is 17 residues. Here the CDR3 DNA reads TGTGCCAGCAGTTTATGGTCGGGAGGGTCGAACACCGGGGAGCTGTTTTTT. Translation: CASSLWSGGSNTGELFF.

The J gene is TRBJ2-1, the V gene TRBV11-3, with 9 bases identical to TRBD2. The CDR3 consists of 15 residues. J was trimmed by 4 bases and V by 4 bases; bases with no gene match: 5. CDR1 is SGHNT and CDR2 is YENEEA in the germline V gene. In DNA form, the CDR3 reads TGTGCCAGCAGCTCGACTAGCGGACCTTACAATGAGCAGTTCTTC. It specifies CASSSTSGPYNEQFF. The full variable domain, completed using reference TRBV11-3 and TRBJ2-1, is EAGVVQSPRYKIIEKKQPVAFWCNPISGHNTLYWYLQNLGQGPELLIRYENEEAVDDSQLPKDRFSAERLKGVDSTLKIQPAELGDSAVYLCASSSTSGPYNEQFFGPGTRLTVL.

The rearrangement links TRBV20-1 to TRBJ2-3; 7 positions match TRBD1. Per germline, CDR1 DFQATT and CDR2 SNEGSKA (reference sequence). Trimming at V came to 6 bases and at J to 3 bases, leaving 15 bases not matched to a gene. CDR3 length: 16 residues. The chain's CDR3 is CSAPRSPGRGTDTQYF. The CDR3 DNA reads TGCAGTGCGCCCCGGTCCCCCGGCAGGGGGACAGATACGCAGTATTTT.

In its sample, this clonotype was seen a few times. The rearrangement uses TRBV2 and TRBJ1-6, with 9 bases identical to TRBD1. The CDR3 is made up of 15 amino acids. Germline V lookup: CDR1 SNHLY, CDR2 FYNNEI. V shed 6 bases and J 6 bases; nucleotides not matched to a gene: 6. DNA of the CDR3: TGTGCCAGCAGGCTTACGGGACAGGGTAATTCACCCCTCCACTTT. This sequence encodes CASRLTGQGNSPLHF.

This clonotype was observed once. The gene calls are TRBV20-1 and TRBJ2-2; 7 nucleotides line up with TRBD1. The CDR3 has 17 residues. The germline CDR1 and CDR2 sequences are DFQATT and SNEGSKA (reference sequence). J lost 1 base, V lost 0 bases, and 8 bases had no gene match. The DNA of the CDR3 is TGCAGTGCTAGAGATTCGGGACAGCTTAAGAACACCGGGGAGCTGTTTTTT. It is translated as CSARDSGQLKNTGELFF.

V is TRBV21-1 and J is TRBJ2-6; TRBD2 is the table's D call and was not checked against the DNA. TRBV21-1 is recorded as a pseudogene. This CDR3 is built from 18 residues. DNA for the CDR3: TGTGCCAGCAGCATCTGCGAGGGCCGATTCTCGGCGGCCAACGTCCTGACTTTC. It translates to CASSICEGRFSAANVLTF.

The chain employs TRBV7-2 and TRBJ2-5, with no clear D. CDR1 is SGHTA and CDR2 is FQGNSA in the germline V gene. CDR3 size: 15 residues. Trimming took 1 base from V and 2 from J, leaving 11 bases between them. The CDR3 is CASSLDWARQETQYF. CDR3 nucleotides: TGTGCCAGCAGCTTAGATTGGGCCAGGCAAGAGACCCAGTACTTC.

This clonotype was found a few times. The V gene is TRBV6-5, the J gene TRBJ1-1, with TRBD1 as a possible D gene (6 bases). The CDR3 extends over 15 amino acids. Germline CDR1 and CDR2: MNHEY and SVGAGI. Trimming shortened V by 3 bases and J by 1 base, and 12 bases separated the two germline ends. The CDR3 DNA follows: TGTGCCAGCAGTTATACAGGGAGGGGGAACACTGAAGCTTTCTTT. Translating it yields CASSYTGRGNTEAFF.

This CDR3 reads CSARESLQPQHF. CDR3 bases: TGCAGTGCTAGAGAATCCCTACAGCCCCAGCATTTT. The chain combines TRBV20-1 with TRBJ1-5; D is unclear. V was trimmed by 0 bases and J by 7 bases, leaving 7 bases between them. The CDR3 covers 12 residues. The germline V gene encodes CDR1 DFQATT and CDR2 SNEGSKA (reference sequence).

The chain combines TRBV15 with TRBJ1-2; a weak D match, TRBD1 (5 bases). V was pared by 2 bases and J by 1 base, with 11 bases between. CDR1 and CDR2 (germline): LNHNV, YYDKDF (reference sequence). The CDR3 loop spans 15 amino acids. DNA for the CDR3: TGTGCCACCAGCAGAAGCAAGACAGTTAACTATGGCTACACCTTC. It encodes CATSRSKTVNYGYTF.

The chain recombines TRBV27 with TRBJ2-7, with 14 bases lining up with TRBD2. Germline trimming cut 6 bases from V and 3 bases from J; bases unmatched to any gene: 31. This CDR3 has 24 residues. Germline assignment: CDR1 MNHEY and CDR2 SMNVEV (reference sequence). CDR3 protein: CASSLGRLPLKTSGRADGVYEQYF. In DNA form, the CDR3 reads TGTGCCAGCAGCCTGGGGCGCCTGCCCCTTAAGACTAGCGGGAGGGCCGACGGTGTCTACGAGCAGTACTTC.

V gene TRBV20-1 combines with J gene TRBJ1-1, with unresolved D. The CDR3 length is 14 residues. Germline V gene data show CDR1 as DFQATT and CDR2 as SNEGSKA (reference sequence). Trimming pared 3 bases from V and 0 bases from J, leaving 11 bases between. The CDR3 region is CSASRGTVNTEAFF. The CDR3 nucleotides read TGCAGTGCTAGCCGGGGAACGGTGAACACTGAAGCTTTCTTT.

For the CDR3, the DNA is TGCAGCGTTCTTAAGAACACTGAAGCTTTCTTT. Translated: CSVLKNTEAFF. This chain connects TRBV29-1 to TRBJ1-1; unclear D gene. From germline, CDR1 is SQVTM and CDR2 ANQGSEA. The CDR3 runs 11 residues. V lost 5 bases to trimming and J lost 1 base, with 5 bases between them.

In its sample, this clonotype was seen once. The chain has TRBV6-1 and TRBJ1-5, with D hard to call. Trimming removed 4 bases at V and 7 bases at J, with 14 bases between. Germline V gives CDR1 MNHNS, CDR2 SASEGT. The CDR3 covers 14 residues. The CDR3 protein is CASSARLESQPQHF. CDR3 nucleotides: TGTGCCAGCAGTGCTCGACTTGAATCACAGCCCCAGCATTTT.

The gene calls are TRBV2 and TRBJ2-5; TRBD2 is a possible D gene (6 bases). The V gene lost 7 bases and the J gene lost 3 bases, with 9 bases spanning the gap. The CDR3 runs to 12 residues. CDR1 and CDR2 (germline): SNHLY, FYNNEI. The CDR3 sequence is CASKAGEETQYF. DNA of the CDR3: TGTGCCAGCAAAGCGGGTGAAGAGACCCAGTACTTC.

V is TRBV19 and J is TRBJ2-1; 8 bases align to TRBD1. The CDR3 loop spans 13 amino acids. Germline V gene data show CDR1 as LNHDA and CDR2 as SQIVND (reference sequence). V shed 6 bases, J shed 5 bases, and the junction held 3 bases outside the gene matches. CDR3 DNA sequence: TGTGCCAGTAGCGGACAGGGAGACAATGAGCAGTTCTTC. Amino acid sequence: CASSGQGDNEQFF.

The chain employs TRBV20-1 and TRBJ2-3; 8 bases match TRBD2. V lost 3 bases, J lost 1 base, and 9 bases stayed unmatched. The CDR3 length is 16 residues. Germline CDR1 and CDR2: DFQATT and SNEGSKA (reference sequence). The DNA of the CDR3 is TGCAGTGCTAGGAGCGGGGGCAGGGTAGGCACAGATACGCAGTATTTT. Translated: CSARSGGRVGTDTQYF.

The chain uses TRBV6-1 and TRBJ1-2, with TRBD1 matching 7 bases. The CDR3 contains 16 residues. Germline V gives CDR1 MNHNS, CDR2 SASEGT. J lost 5 bases, V lost 3 bases, and 12 bases had no gene match. The CDR3 here is CASSDGVGDSFYGYTF. The CDR3 DNA follows: TGTGCCAGCAGTGACGGGGTTGGGGACAGCTTTTATGGCTACACCTTC.

The chain couples TRBV11-2 to TRBJ1-6; D is ambiguous. CDR1 is SGHAT and CDR2 is FQNNGV in the germline V gene. CDR3 length: 14 residues. The V end was cut by 5 bases, the J end by 10 bases, with 15 bases between. This CDR3 is CASSPEGRGSPLHF. The CDR3 coding sequence is TGTGCCAGCAGCCCTGAAGGGCGGGGATCACCCCTCCACTTT.

Only a few counts were recorded for this clonotype. The rearrangement uses TRBV10-3 and TRBJ2-3; D tentatively fits TRBD1 or TRBD2 (5 bases each). CDR3 length: 12 amino acids. Germline CDR1 is ENHRY and CDR2 is SYGVKD. V dropped 10 bases and J dropped 6 bases, with 14 bases sitting between them. Here the CDR3 reads CANSQGGDTQYF. The CDR3 nucleotides read TGTGCCAACTCCCAGGGCGGGGATACGCAGTATTTT.

The genes are TRBV6-1 and TRBJ2-2; D gene unclear. CDR1 is MNHNS and CDR2 is SASEGT in the germline V gene. The ends were cut back, 5 bases at V and 6 bases at J, with 7 bases in the middle. The CDR3 is 12 amino acids. The CDR3 coding sequence is TGTGCCAGCAGTCGACGACCCGGGGAGCTGTTTTTT. Amino acid sequence: CASSRRPGELFF.

The V and J genes are TRBV5-4 and TRBJ1-1, with D unresolved. The CDR3 totals 14 residues. V shed 4 bases and J shed 6 bases, with 16 bases lying between them. The germline gives CDR1 SGHNT, CDR2 YYREEE (reference sequence). The DNA for the CDR3 is TGTGCCAGCAGCCCGAGGTCCGGGTTGGCTGAAGCTTTCTTT. Translating gives CASSPRSGLAEAFF. Using reference TRBV5-4 and TRBJ1-1 for the parts outside the CDR3, the full variable domain is ETGVTQSPTHLIKTRGQQVTLRCSSQSGHNTVSWYQQALGQGPQFIFQYYREEENGRGNFPPRFSGLQFPNYSSELNVNALELDDSALYLCASSPRSGLAEAFFGQGTRLTVV.

This clonotype has more than one count but fewer than ten. This chain links TRBV20-1 with TRBJ2-7; 7 bases agree with TRBD1. This CDR3 region has 13 residues. The V gene's germline CDR1 is DFQATT and CDR2 SNEGSKA (reference sequence). The J segment lost 5 bases and the V segment lost 6 bases, leaving 10 bases of the junction unmatched. CDR3 residues: CSASTGASDEQYF. The CDR3 coding sequence is TGCAGTGCAAGCACAGGGGCTTCGGACGAGCAGTACTTC.

V usage is TRBV2 and J usage is TRBJ1-5; no reliable D call. V lost 7 bases, J lost 4 bases, and 17 bases lay in between. This CDR3 has 15 amino acids. Germline V gives CDR1 SNHLY, CDR2 FYNNEI. As DNA, the CDR3 is TGTGCCAGCACTTCCCTTTCGGGCGAAAATCAGCCCCAGCATTTT. It codes for CASTSLSGENQPQHF. Combining the CDR3 with reference TRBV2 and TRBJ1-5 gives the whole variable domain EPEVTQTPSHQVTQMGQEVILRCVPISNHLYFYWYRQILGQKVEFLVSFYNNEISEKSEIFDDQFSVERPDGSNFTLKIRSTKLEDSAMYFCASTSLSGENQPQHFGDGTRLSIL.